Following are 3 T cell receptor beta chains from one sample sequenced in a study of T cell repertoires in cytomegalovirus infection. The antigens these receptors bind are not known. TCRdb recomputed calls from the reads with MiXCR, one row per CDR3 protein. The sample yields roughly 180,000 distinct CDR3 sequences, about 20% seen once. Sample: CD8+ T cells from cultured PBMCs, taken from culture after CMV antigen stimulation. These receptor sequences come from a human donor in good health (CMV status not recorded). Some clones in this sample may be carry-over from other donors' samples.

This clonotype was seen more than once but under ten times. The V and J genes are TRBV7-9 and TRBJ1-2, with D perhaps matching TRBD1 (5 bases). Per germline, CDR1 SEHNR and CDR2 FQNEAQ (reference sequence). The V gene lost 2 bases and the J gene lost 3 bases, with 10 bases spanning the gap. The CDR3 consists of 14 residues. CDR3 in DNA: TGTGCCAGCAGCTTACCCACAGGATACTATGGCTACACCTTC. Amino acids: CASSLPTGYYGYTF.

This clonotype was picked up many times. The chain has TRBV11-3 and TRBJ2-2; TRBD1 aligns across 9 bases. The germline V gene encodes CDR1 SGHNT and CDR2 YENEEA. V dropped 3 bases and J dropped 1; count of bases not matched to a gene: 3. The CDR3 is 16 residues long. CDR3: CASSLDRGMNTGELFF. CDR3 nucleotide sequence: TGTGCCAGCAGCTTGGACAGGGGAATGAACACCGGGGAGCTGTTTTTT.

This clonotype was found a few times. This sequence may be a read error, since a much larger clone differs from it by one base. This sequence joins TRBV7-2 and TRBJ2-4, with D hard to call. Germline CDR1 is SGHTA and CDR2 is FQGNSA. The CDR3 is 13 residues long. The CDR3 DNA follows: TGTGCCAGCGGCAGGAGCCCCAAAAACAGTCAGTACTTC. This codes for CASGRSPKNSQYF. The whole variable domain, remainder taken from reference TRBV7-2 and TRBJ2-4, is GAGVSQSPSNKVTEKGKDVELRCDPISGHTALYWYRQSLGQGLEFLIYFQGNSAPDKSGLPSDRFSAERTGGSVSTLTIQRTQQEDSAVYLCASGRSPKNSQYFGAGTRLSVL.